This T cell receptor (beta chain) originates from a study of T-cell memory formation after mild COVID-19. This clonotype was counted only a few times. In TCRdb, the 5' RACE reads were re-called with MiXCR into one record per CDR3 protein. Seen here are roughly 620,000 distinct CDR3 sequences, 15% to 20% observed once, and the top ten hold about 12%. The V gene lost 1 base and the J gene lost 3 bases, with 11 bases spanning the gap. The germline CDR1 and CDR2 sequences are SGHRS and YFSETQ. This CDR3 is built from 14 residues. The clonotype originates from an adult woman who had mild COVID-19 (a few samples of this study predate the infection). Cell type and time point are not known. This sequence joins TRBV5-1 and TRBJ2-7, with a tentative D call TRBD1 (5 bases). The sample comprised PBMCs or a T cell subset sorted from them (not recorded which). The CDR3 sequence is CASSLPTAGYEQYF. For the CDR3, the DNA is TGCGCCAGCAGCTTGCCGACAGCCGGCTACGAGCAGTACTTC.